The 15 T cell receptor beta chains presented below share a single source sample, sequenced in a study of blood T cell repertoires in COVID-19. Here immunoSEQ multiplex PCR was the method, and the copy in TCRdb shows in-frame clones only, minus some. The repertoire holds over 150,000 clones, with around four fifths as singletons. The sample was peripheral blood. Receptors were obtained from a woman between 65 and 79 years old with COVID-19, enrolled during active disease.

This clone was detected a few times. The chain carries TRBV7-2 and TRBJ1-1; D unresolved. Germline lookup yields CDR1 SGHTA and CDR2 FQGNSA. The CDR3 is made up of 16 amino acids. V lost 2 bases to trimming and J lost 0 bases, with 13 bases between them. In DNA form, the CDR3 reads TGTGCCAGCAGCTTATCCCCCCCGGGTTTGAACACTGAAGCTTTCTTT. Its protein is CASSLSPPGLNTEAFF.

The V call is TRBV15, the J call TRBJ1-2, with 10 bases identical to TRBD1. The CDR3 loop spans 15 amino acids. CDR1 and CDR2 from the germline V gene are LNHNV and YYDKDF (reference sequence). After removal of 3 bases from V and 3 bases from J, the junction contained 4 bases not matched to a gene. The CDR3 coding sequence is TGTGCCACCAGCAGCGGGACAGGGGTCGACTATGGCTACACCTTC. Its translation is CATSSGTGVDYGYTF.

The chain links TRBV24-1 to TRBJ1-2, with 7 positions matching TRBD1. Germline-derived CDR1 and CDR2 are KGHDR and SFDVKD. V was pared by 3 bases and J by 5 bases, with 11 bases of the junction left unmatched. The CDR3 is made up of 16 amino acids. CDR3 region: CATSDPRGGASYGYTF. Here the CDR3 DNA reads TGTGCCACCAGTGATCCAAGAGGGGGCGCTAGTTATGGCTACACCTTC.

This chain connects TRBV5-1 to TRBJ1-5, with D hard to call. Germline CDR1 reads SGHRS; CDR2 reads YFSETQ. V lost 4 bases and J lost 4, with 12 bases in between. This CDR3 contains 14 residues. This chain's CDR3 is CASSPWTGNQPQHF. CDR3 nucleotide sequence: TGCGCCAGCAGCCCCTGGACGGGGAATCAGCCCCAGCATTTT. Full variable domain (missing parts from reference TRBV5-1 and TRBJ1-5): KAGVTQTPRYLIKTRGQQVTLSCSPISGHRSVSWYQQTPGQGLQFLFEYFSETQRNKGNFPGRFSGRQFSNSRSEMNVSTLELGDSALYLCASSPWTGNQPQHFGDGTRLSIL.

The chain joins TRBV19 to TRBJ2-3; D is possibly TRBD1 (6 bases). The length of the CDR3 is 13 residues. V lost 6 bases, J lost 6 bases, and 13 bases lay in between. Germline V gives CDR1 LNHDA, CDR2 SQIVND (reference sequence). CDR3 in amino acids: CASRVQGGDTQYF. Here the CDR3 DNA reads TGTGCCAGTAGGGTACAGGGTGGGGATACGCAGTATTTT.

This chain uses TRBV24-1 with TRBJ2-7; D gene ambiguous. This CDR3 comprises 14 residues. The germline CDR1 and CDR2 sequences are KGHDR and SFDVKD. Trimming took 3 bases from V and 0 from J, leaving 8 bases between them. The CDR3 DNA reads TGTGCCACCAGTGATACGAGAGACTCCTACGAGCAGTACTTC. Translation gives CATSDTRDSYEQYF.

This clone was seen a few times. The sample contains more than one DNA sequence encoding this CDR3. The V call is TRBV13, the J call TRBJ1-3; D remains ambiguous. The germline gives CDR1 PRHDT, CDR2 FYEKMQ (reference sequence). The CDR3 is made up of 15 amino acids. V was cut by 1 base and J by 0 bases, with 7 bases left in between. The CDR3 here is CASSLDSSSGNTIYF. The CDR3 DNA reads TGTGCCAGCAGCTTAGACAGCTCCTCTGGAAACACCATATATTTT.

The J gene is TRBJ1-6, the V gene TRBV5-5; D is undetermined. The V end lost 1 base, the J end lost 8 bases, and 16 bases lay between the germline ends. The CDR3 loop spans 16 amino acids. Germline V lookup: CDR1 SGHKS, CDR2 YYEKEE (reference sequence). This CDR3 reads CASSLIPGFGDSPLHF. The DNA of the CDR3 is TGTGCCAGCAGCTTGATCCCGGGGTTTGGGGATTCACCCCTCCACTTT.

The chain combines TRBV10-3 with TRBJ1-6; D gene unclear. Trimming stripped 3 bases from V and 10 bases from J, with 7 bases between. The CDR3 length is 12 residues. Germline CDR1 ENHRY, CDR2 SYGVKD. The CDR3 loop reads CAISDPRSPLHF. CDR3 sequence (DNA): TGTGCCATCAGTGACCCCCGGTCACCCCTCCACTTT.

The chain carries TRBV7-9 and TRBJ2-5; 8 bases fit TRBD1. The germline gives CDR1 SEHNR, CDR2 FQNEAQ (reference sequence). V gave up 5 bases and J gave up 5 bases; unmatched junction bases: 7. The CDR3 covers 14 residues. The CDR3 nucleotides are TGTGCCAGCAGCGCCCGGACAGGGAGCGAGACCCAGTACTTC. This sequence encodes CASSARTGSETQYF.

The chain links TRBV5-1 to TRBJ2-1; 8 bases line up with TRBD1. CDR1 is SGHRS and CDR2 is YFSETQ in the germline V gene. There are 16 residues in the CDR3. V was clipped by 1 base and J by 8 bases; unmatched bases: 11. For the CDR3, the DNA is TGCGCCAGCAGCTTGCTGGTTCGGACAGGGAACCATGAGCAGTTCTTC. Its translation: CASSLLVRTGNHEQFF.

This rearrangement joins TRBV20-1 to TRBJ1-1; D not resolved. CDR1 and CDR2 from the germline V gene are DFQATT and SNEGSKA (reference sequence). V lost 5 bases to trimming and J lost 6 bases, with 10 bases between them. CDR3 length: 11 residues. This chain's CDR3 is CSASGRPEAFF. The CDR3 DNA is TGCAGTGCTTCAGGTCGCCCTGAAGCTTTCTTT.

This chain joins TRBV5-1 and TRBJ1-6; D is ambiguous. This CDR3 is built from 13 residues. V was clipped by 2 bases and J by 7 bases, with 7 bases between them. Germline-derived CDR1 and CDR2 are SGHRS and YFSETQ. The CDR3 region has the DNA TGCGCCAGCAGCTTCTCAGTCAATTCACCCCTCCACTTT. As protein: CASSFSVNSPLHF. The full variable domain, rest sourced from reference TRBV5-1 and TRBJ1-6, is KAGVTQTPRYLIKTRGQQVTLSCSPISGHRSVSWYQQTPGQGLQFLFEYFSETQRNKGNFPGRFSGRQFSNSRSEMNVSTLELGDSALYLCASSFSVNSPLHFGNGTRLTVT.

The chain carries TRBV2 and TRBJ2-7, with D tentatively TRBD2 (6 bases). The germline CDR1 and CDR2 sequences are SNHLY and FYNNEI. CDR3 size: 13 residues. V lost 6 bases and J 3 bases, leaving 12 bases between the germline ends. The chain's CDR3 is CASRGDLSYEQYF. CDR3 coding DNA: TGTGCCAGCAGGGGGGACTTAAGCTACGAGCAGTACTTC.

V is TRBV7-6 and J is TRBJ2-2; perhaps TRBD2 as D (6 bases). Trimming removed 6 bases at V and 0 bases at J, with 14 bases between. The germline CDR1 and CDR2 sequences are SGHVS and FNYEAQ. The CDR3 is 16 residues long. As DNA, the CDR3 is TGTGCCAGCAGTCGTCTTGCGGGGTCGAACACCGGGGAGCTGTTTTTT. Translated, it gives CASSRLAGSNTGELFF.